The clone carrying this TCR beta chain was counted once. This specimen comes from a study of blood T cell repertoires in COVID-19. The overall study: Samples taken during acute and convalescent COVID-19 were collected in the United States, Italy and Spain. Nucleic acid was either cDNA or gDNA, and it came from T cells, B-cell-depleted T cells, or PBMCs.

J was trimmed by 4 bases and V by 3 bases; bases with no gene match: 13. The CDR3 sequence is 17 residues long. Germline lookup yields CDR1 SGHDN and CDR2 FVKESK. Under the authors' procedure: Nucleated cell counts were estimated from reference gene primer amplification. Using immunoSEQ multiplex PCR, the repertoire was profiled, and TCRdb retains in-frame clones only, with some absent. Clone size and V and J calls were adopted from that table, with D and trimming inferred from the DNA. The sample holds about 210,000 clones, approximately 78% seen once. V and J are TRBV14 and TRBJ2-7, with 9 bases that match TRBD1. This TCR was recovered from a middle-aged woman with acute or convalescent COVID-19. The sample was peripheral blood. The CDR3 region is CASSHRLAGQGWYEQYF. CDR3 nucleotide sequence: TGTGCCAGCAGCCACCGCTTGGCGGGACAGGGTTGGTACGAGCAGTACTTC.